This TCR beta chain was identified in a study of cytomegalovirus exposure and HLA in healthy donors. Whole-study results and caveats: Further analysis was carried out later, and it showed several of the most significant clusters appearing linked to common viral pathogens. Immune exposure information comprised only CMV serostatus.

With 60 Vbeta and 13 Jbeta primers, the PCR was carried out. Per the original methods: Approximately 80 million unique TCR beta chains, roughly 11 million of them shared, were counted by a later analysis. Using immunoSEQ multiplex PCR, the repertoire was profiled, and TCRdb retains in-frame clones only, with some absent. The DNA was the basis for D and trimming; V, J and clone size are from that table. The table has about 160,000 clones, about 80% seen once. Deletions cut 4 bases from V and 3 bases from J, with 11 bases between. The CDR3 consists of 13 residues. The V gene's germline CDR1 is SGHDT and CDR2 YYEEEE. Notes on this clone: The antigen remains undetermined.

This clonotype was sampled from a man aged 30-40 years in good health and CMV-seropositive. This chain joins TRBV5-6 and TRBJ2-7, with TRBD1 as a possible D gene (5 bases). The specimen was PBMCs. The CDR3 region has the DNA TGTGCCAGCAGCGAAGGGGCTTACTACGAGCAGTACTTC. It yields the protein CASSEGAYYEQYF.